Listed here are 5 T cell receptor beta chains from one sample, sequenced in a study of cytomegalovirus exposure and HLA in healthy donors. The PCR made use of 60 Vbeta and 13 Jbeta primers. Using immunoSEQ multiplex PCR, the repertoire was profiled, and TCRdb retains in-frame clones only, with some absent. The sample includes more than 200,000 clones, approximately 79% of them seen just once. The specimen was PBMCs. These receptors originate from a male donor in good health and CMV-seronegative.

This clone showed up just a few times. The J gene is TRBJ1-1, the V gene TRBV27, with 10 bases aligning to TRBD1. The CDR3 spans 14 residues. Germline loops: CDR1 MNHEY, CDR2 SMNVEV (reference sequence). V lost 2 bases, J lost 7 bases, and 4 bases stayed unmatched. The CDR3 sequence is CASSLGTGANEAFF. DNA of the CDR3: TGTGCCAGCAGTTTAGGGACAGGGGCCAATGAAGCTTTCTTT.

CDR3 in amino acids: CASSVGGVGNEKLFF. DNA of the CDR3: TGTGCCAGCAGCGTAGGGGGGGTGGGGAATGAAAAACTGTTTTTT. V and J are TRBV9 and TRBJ1-4; D possibly corresponds to TRBD1 (5 bases). V lost 0 bases, J lost 5 bases, and 11 bases lay in between. From germline, CDR1 is SGDLS and CDR2 YYNGEE. CDR3 size: 15 residues.

The V call is TRBV28, the J call TRBJ2-7; 9 bases are a match to TRBD1. Germline CDR1 MDHEN, CDR2 SYDVKM. CDR3 length equals 14 residues. With V trimmed by 5 bases and J by 7 bases, 9 bases remained unmatched. DNA of the CDR3: TGTGCCAGCAGTGTAATACAGGGGGCCGGTGAGCAGTACTTC. This gives the protein CASSVIQGAGEQYF.

This clone appeared once. This sequence joins TRBV28 and TRBJ2-1; the D gene is possibly TRBD1 (6 bases). The CDR3 length is 15 residues. V was trimmed by 6 bases and J by 4 bases, leaving 16 bases between them. Germline V gene sequence: CDR1 MDHEN, CDR2 SYDVKM. CDR3 DNA: TGTGCCAGCAGCCCACAGGGCAAGGGTTACAATGAGCAGTTCTTC. Protein product: CASSPQGKGYNEQFF.

This clone was picked up a small number of times. The chain carries TRBV19 and TRBJ2-5, with D perhaps matching TRBD2 (5 bases). Germline V gene lookup returns CDR1 LNHDA and CDR2 SQIVND (reference sequence). The germline V and J ends were trimmed by 5 bases and 1 base, with 14 bases remaining between them. This CDR3 spans 15 amino acids. This CDR3 reads CASSSGWDGQETQYF. In nucleotides, the CDR3 is TGTGCCAGTAGTTCGGGGTGGGATGGCCAAGAGACCCAGTACTTC.